This note documents a single TCR beta chain sequence. Its antigen remains unknown. The PCR ran on 60 Vbeta and 13 Jbeta primers. Profiled with immunoSEQ multiplex PCR; TCRdb holds only in-frame clones, not every one. This sample's clone table lists approximately 75,000 clones. The sample originates from a study of cytomegalovirus exposure and HLA in healthy donors. Study findings and constraints: Most TCR sequences were uncommon, yet certain public TCRs appeared in many donors. Data from an earlier analysis indicated that most TCR beta V segments were productive either about 87% or about 30% of the time.

Trimming stripped 2 bases from V and 5 bases from J, with 6 bases between. The germline V gene encodes CDR1 MDHEN and CDR2 SYDVKM. The CDR3 spans 12 residues. This receptor was obtained from a man aged 35 to 55 in good health and CMV-seronegative. Sequencing used PBMCs. V is TRBV28 and J is TRBJ1-2, with a tentative D call TRBD1 (6 bases). The CDR3 DNA reads as TGTGCCAGCAGTTTAAGGGGGTATGGCTACACCTTC. It is translated as CASSLRGYGYTF.